The sequence of this T cell receptor (beta chain) was determined in a study of T cell responses to AZD1222 COVID-19 vaccine. Study-level findings and limits: Spike-wide coverage was observed for vaccine-associated CD4 TCRs, with dominant responses at 160-218 and 743-854. White British people made up most donors, females outnumbered males, and clonal diversity was possibly underestimated. There were repertoire samples only from the period after the peak T cell response. Seropositive at baseline were only a handful of AZD1222 recipients.

TCRdb keeps only in-frame clones here, not all; method: immunoSEQ multiplex PCR. The table includes about 120,000 clones, around 92% detected once. The germline CDR1 and CDR2 sequences are MNHNS and SASEGT. CDR3 size: 17 residues. Trimming took 1 base from V and 3 from J, leaving 15 bases between them. For this clone: Its antigen is still unknown.

The sample consisted of peripheral blood, taken 28 days after the second AZD1222 dose. The clonotype was recovered from an adult who received the AZD1222 COVID-19 vaccine. V is TRBV6-1 and J is TRBJ1-4; no clear D gene. CDR3 bases: TGTGCCAGCAGTGAAGAGGACCAGGTCACAGCTAATGAAAAACTGTTTTTT. It yields the protein CASSEEDQVTANEKLFF.